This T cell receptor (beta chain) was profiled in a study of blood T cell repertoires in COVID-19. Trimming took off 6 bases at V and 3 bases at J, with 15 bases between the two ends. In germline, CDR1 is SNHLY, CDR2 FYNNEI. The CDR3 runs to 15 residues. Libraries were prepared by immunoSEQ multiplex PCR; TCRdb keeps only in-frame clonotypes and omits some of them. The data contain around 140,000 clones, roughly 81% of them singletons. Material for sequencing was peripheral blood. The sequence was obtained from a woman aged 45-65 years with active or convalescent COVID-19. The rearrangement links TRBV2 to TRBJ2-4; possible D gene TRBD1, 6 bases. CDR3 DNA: TGTGCCAGCAGCCTCAGGGGAGACGACAAAAACATTCAGTACTTC. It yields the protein CASSLRGDDKNIQYF.